The 2 T cell receptor beta chains reported below all come from one sample, sequenced in a study of blood T cell repertoires in COVID-19. Measured with immunoSEQ multiplex PCR; TCRdb has only the in-frame clones, and not every one. There are about 330,000 clones in the sample; about 90% occur only once, and approximately 1% lies in the top ten. The material sequenced was PBMCs or T cells enriched from blood (not recorded which). These receptors originate from a young woman who had recovered from COVID-19.

V and J are TRBV18 and TRBJ1-1; a possible D gene is TRBD1 (5 bases). V lost 5 bases, J lost 6 bases, and 19 bases lay in between. The CDR3 contains 15 residues. In germline, CDR1 is KGHSH, CDR2 LQKENI. CDR3 region: CASSVGTGRGAEAFF. The CDR3 nucleotides are TGTGCCAGCTCAGTTGGAACGGGGCGGGGGGCTGAAGCTTTCTTT.

V is TRBV6-4 and J is TRBJ1-1; 8 bases match TRBD1. CDR1 is MRHNA, CDR2 SNTAGT, per germline. The junction had 9 bases not matched to a gene; V was cut back by 2 bases and J by 4 bases. The length of the CDR3 is 16 residues. The chain's CDR3 is CASSDGPGGGGTEAFF. In DNA, the CDR3 is TGTGCCAGCAGTGACGGGCCAGGGGGCGGGGGCACTGAAGCTTTCTTT.